One sample yielded the 6 T cell receptor beta chains listed below, sequenced in a study of regulatory T cells in long-lasting Graves disease (dated by TCRdb to the early 2020s). The library was generated by multiplex PCR. TCRdb records Illumina HiSeq 4000 as the sequencer. TCR beta libraries were built with iRepertoire HTBI primers and Arm-PCR amplification of CDR3 regions. TCRdb's own reprocessing of the public reads used fastp at Q25 and MiXCR and kept productive beta chains. Rows merge per CDR3 protein into single entries with the most common DNA and genes. This sample comprises 400,000 to 500,000 distinct CDR3 sequences, about 16% of them detected only once. About 11% of the sample goes to the ten largest clones. This specimen's time point label, interpreted: newly diagnosed GD, antithyroid drugs for less than 3 months. For both TCR sequencing and RNA sequencing, RNA was extracted from PBMCs in TRIzol.

A further study also used this sample, focusing on T cells in Graves' hyperthyroidism and ophthalmopathy.

Material: peripheral blood mononuclear cells (PBMCs), obtained at new diagnosis, from a patient treated with antithyroid drugs. The receptors shown here come from a woman aged 25 to 39 with Graves disease. Donor details come from another sample of the same person, matched by shared clones.

Many counts were recorded for this clonotype. The gene calls are TRBV11-1 and TRBJ2-1; tentatively, D is TRBD1 or TRBD2 (6 bases each). The CDR3 has 16 amino acids. With 6 bases removed from V and 7 bases from J, the gap between germline ends came to 22 bases. The germline V gene has CDR1 SGHAT and CDR2 FQDESV (reference sequence). The CDR3 is CASRGLGGGMSNEQFF. For the CDR3, the DNA is TGTGCCAGCAGGGGACTTGGGGGCGGGATGAGTAATGAGCAGTTCTTC.

This clonotype has at least ten counts. The chain carries TRBV6-2 or TRBV6-3 and TRBJ2-1, with 8 bases aligning to TRBD2. The junction had 14 bases not matched to a gene; V was cut back by 7 bases and J by 6 bases. Germline CDR1 MNHEY, CDR2 SVGEGT. The CDR3 is made up of 16 amino acids. For the CDR3, the DNA is TGTGCCAGCAATTCGGGCGGGAGGAGGGGAGGCAATGAGCAGTTCTTC. This translates into CASNSGGRRGGNEQFF.

The chain recombines TRBV10-3 with TRBJ2-1; D not resolved. V lost 0 bases, J lost 8 bases, and 2 bases lay in between. Per the germline V gene, CDR1 is ENHRY and CDR2 is SYGVKD. The CDR3 loop spans 11 amino acids. CDR3 bases: TGTGCCATCAGTGAGTCGTATGAGCAGTTCTTC. The encoded protein is CAISESYEQFF.

This clonotype was observed at least ten times. The CDR3 nucleotides read TGTGCCATCCAAGGGCGCCTCACAGATACGCAGTATTTT. Amino acid sequence: CAIQGRLTDTQYF. V usage is TRBV10-3 and J usage is TRBJ2-3; unclear D gene. CDR1 is ENHRY and CDR2 is SYGVKD in the germline V gene. The CDR3 sequence is 13 residues long. The V and J ends lost 8 bases and 2 bases respectively, with 11 bases between them.

In this sample, this clonotype turned up many times. J is TRBJ1-5 and V is TRBV2; D remains unclear. There are 14 residues in the CDR3. Per the germline V gene, CDR1 is SNHLY and CDR2 is FYNNEI. V was cut by 2 bases and J by 1 base, with 6 bases left in between. The CDR3 bases are TGTGCCAGCAGTGAATTGCGAAGCAATCAGCCCCAGCATTTT. This encodes CASSELRSNQPQHF. The full variable domain, completed using reference TRBV2 and TRBJ1-5, is EPEVTQTPSHQVTQMGQEVILRCVPISNHLYFYWYRQILGQKVEFLVSFYNNEISEKSEIFDDQFSVERPDGSNFTLKIRSTKLEDSAMYFCASSELRSNQPQHFGDGTRLSIL.

The gene calls are TRBV24-1 and TRBJ2-7; 9 nucleotides match TRBD1. CDR1 KGHDR and CDR2 SFDVKD come from the germline V gene. The CDR3 length is 14 residues. V shed 5 bases, J shed 5 bases, and the junction held 6 bases outside the gene matches. Written as DNA, the CDR3 is TGTGCCACCAGTGGTCGGGACAGGGAAGACGAGCAGTACTTC. Translating it yields CATSGRDREDEQYF.